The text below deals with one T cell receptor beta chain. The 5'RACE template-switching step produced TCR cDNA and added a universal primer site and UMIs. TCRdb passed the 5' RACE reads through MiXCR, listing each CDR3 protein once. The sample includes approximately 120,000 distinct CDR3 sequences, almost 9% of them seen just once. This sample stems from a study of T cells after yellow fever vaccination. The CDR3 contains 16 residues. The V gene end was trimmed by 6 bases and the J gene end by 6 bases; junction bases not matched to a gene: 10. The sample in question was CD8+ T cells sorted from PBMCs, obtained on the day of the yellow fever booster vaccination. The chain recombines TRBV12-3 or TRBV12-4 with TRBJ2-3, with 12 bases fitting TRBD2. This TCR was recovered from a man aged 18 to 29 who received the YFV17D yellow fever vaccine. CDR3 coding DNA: TGTGCCAGCAGCCACCTACTAGCGGGGGGCCTGGATACGCAGTATTTT. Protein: CASSHLLAGGLDTQYF.